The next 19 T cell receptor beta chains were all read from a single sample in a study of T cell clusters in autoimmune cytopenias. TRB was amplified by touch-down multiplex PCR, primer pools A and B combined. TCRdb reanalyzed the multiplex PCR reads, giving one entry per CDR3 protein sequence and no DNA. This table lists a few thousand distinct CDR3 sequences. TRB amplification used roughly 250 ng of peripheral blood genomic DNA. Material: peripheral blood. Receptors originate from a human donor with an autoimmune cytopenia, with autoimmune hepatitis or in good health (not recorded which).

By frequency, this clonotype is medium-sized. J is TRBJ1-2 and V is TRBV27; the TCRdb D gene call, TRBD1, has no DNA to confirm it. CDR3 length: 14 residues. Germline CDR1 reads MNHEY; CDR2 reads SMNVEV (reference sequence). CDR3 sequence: CASSAPGGGYGYTF.

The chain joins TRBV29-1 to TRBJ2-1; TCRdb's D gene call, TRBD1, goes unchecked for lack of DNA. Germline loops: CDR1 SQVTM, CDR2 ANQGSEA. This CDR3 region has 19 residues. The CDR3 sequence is CSVGPEGTGKIFSYNEQFF.

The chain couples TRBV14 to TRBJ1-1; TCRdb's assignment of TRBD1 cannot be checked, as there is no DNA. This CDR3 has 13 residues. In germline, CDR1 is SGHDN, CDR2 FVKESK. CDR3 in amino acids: CASSPLYRGEAFF.

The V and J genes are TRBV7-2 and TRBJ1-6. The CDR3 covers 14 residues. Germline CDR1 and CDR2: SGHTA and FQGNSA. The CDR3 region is CASSLGEGYSPLHF.

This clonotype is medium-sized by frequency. CDR3 in amino acids: CASSLAGNYGYTF. The chain carries TRBV12-3 or TRBV12-4 and TRBJ1-2. This CDR3 region has 13 residues.

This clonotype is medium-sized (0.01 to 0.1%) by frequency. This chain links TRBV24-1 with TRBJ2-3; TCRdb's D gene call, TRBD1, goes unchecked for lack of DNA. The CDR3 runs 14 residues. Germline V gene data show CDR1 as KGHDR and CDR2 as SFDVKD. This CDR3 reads CATVGAMSTDTQYF.

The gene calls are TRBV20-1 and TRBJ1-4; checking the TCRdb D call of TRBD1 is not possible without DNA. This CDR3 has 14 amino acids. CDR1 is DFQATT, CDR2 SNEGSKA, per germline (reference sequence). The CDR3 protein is CSARPPGAREKLFF.

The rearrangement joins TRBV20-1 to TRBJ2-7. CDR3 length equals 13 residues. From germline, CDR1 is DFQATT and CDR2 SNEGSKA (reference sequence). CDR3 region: CSARDAYSNEQYF.

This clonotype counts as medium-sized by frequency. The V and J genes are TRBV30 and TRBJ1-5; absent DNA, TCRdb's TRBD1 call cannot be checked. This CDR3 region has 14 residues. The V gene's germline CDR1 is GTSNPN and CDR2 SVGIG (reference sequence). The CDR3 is CAWSAGTLNQPQHF. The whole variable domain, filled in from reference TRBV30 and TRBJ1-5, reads SQTIHQWPATLVQPVGSPLSLECTVEGTSNPNLYWYRQAAGRGLQLLFYSVGIGQISSEVPQNLSASRPQDRQFILSSKKLLLSDSGFYLCAWSAGTLNQPQHFGDGTRLSIL.

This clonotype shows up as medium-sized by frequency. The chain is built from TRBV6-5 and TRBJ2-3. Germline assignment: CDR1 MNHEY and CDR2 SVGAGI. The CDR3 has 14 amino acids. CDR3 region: CASSYRSSTDTQYF.

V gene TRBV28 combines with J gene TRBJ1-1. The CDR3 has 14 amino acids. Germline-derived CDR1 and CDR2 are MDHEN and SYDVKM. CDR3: CAIQDPSGFTEAFF.

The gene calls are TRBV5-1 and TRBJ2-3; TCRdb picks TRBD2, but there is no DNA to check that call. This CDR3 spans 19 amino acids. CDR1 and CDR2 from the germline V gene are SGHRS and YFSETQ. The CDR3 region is CASSLEAGLAGVLTDTQYF.

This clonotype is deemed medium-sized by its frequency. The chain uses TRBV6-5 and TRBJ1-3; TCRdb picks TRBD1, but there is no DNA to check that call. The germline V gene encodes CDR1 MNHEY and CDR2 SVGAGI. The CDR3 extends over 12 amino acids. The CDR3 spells CATIDRGNTIYF.

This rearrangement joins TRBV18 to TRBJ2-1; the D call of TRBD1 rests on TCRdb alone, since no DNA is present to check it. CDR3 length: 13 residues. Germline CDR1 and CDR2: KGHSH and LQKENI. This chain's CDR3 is CASSLDSFNEQFF.

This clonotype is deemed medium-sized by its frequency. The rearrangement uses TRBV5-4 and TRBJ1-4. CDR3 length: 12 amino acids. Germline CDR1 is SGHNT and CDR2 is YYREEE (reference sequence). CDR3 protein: CASSFGTEKLFF.

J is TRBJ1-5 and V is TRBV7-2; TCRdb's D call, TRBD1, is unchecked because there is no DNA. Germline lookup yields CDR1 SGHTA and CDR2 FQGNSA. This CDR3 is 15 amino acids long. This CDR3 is CASSLNGDTYQPQHF.

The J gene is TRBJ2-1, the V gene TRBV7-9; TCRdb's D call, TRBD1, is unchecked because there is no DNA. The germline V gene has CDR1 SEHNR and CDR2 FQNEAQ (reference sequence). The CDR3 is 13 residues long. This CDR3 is CASFPGQNNEQFF.

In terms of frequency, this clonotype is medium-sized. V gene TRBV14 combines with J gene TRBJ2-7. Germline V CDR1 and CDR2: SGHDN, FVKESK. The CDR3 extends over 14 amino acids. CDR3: CASSLGIYSYEQYF.

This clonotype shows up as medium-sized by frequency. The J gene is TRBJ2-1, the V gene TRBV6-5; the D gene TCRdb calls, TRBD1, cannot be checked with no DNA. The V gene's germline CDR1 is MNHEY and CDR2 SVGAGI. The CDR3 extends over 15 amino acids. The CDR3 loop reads CASSSRQGVYNEQFF.